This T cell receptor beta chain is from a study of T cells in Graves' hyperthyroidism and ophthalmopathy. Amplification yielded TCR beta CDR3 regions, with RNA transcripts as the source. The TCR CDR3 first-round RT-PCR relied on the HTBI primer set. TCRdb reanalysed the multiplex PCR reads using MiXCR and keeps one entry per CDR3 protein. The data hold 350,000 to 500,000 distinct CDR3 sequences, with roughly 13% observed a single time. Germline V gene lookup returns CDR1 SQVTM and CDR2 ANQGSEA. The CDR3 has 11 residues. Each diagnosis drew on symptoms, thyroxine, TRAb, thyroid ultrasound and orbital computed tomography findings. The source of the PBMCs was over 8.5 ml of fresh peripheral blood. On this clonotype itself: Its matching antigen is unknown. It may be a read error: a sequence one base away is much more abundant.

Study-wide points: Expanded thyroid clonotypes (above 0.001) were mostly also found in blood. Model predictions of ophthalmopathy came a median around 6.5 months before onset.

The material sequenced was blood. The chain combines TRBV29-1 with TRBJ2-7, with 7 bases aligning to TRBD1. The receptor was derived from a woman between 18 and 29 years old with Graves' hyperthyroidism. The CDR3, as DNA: TGCAGCGTCGGGACAGCCTACGAGCGGTACTTC. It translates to CSVGTAYERYF.